What follows are 14 T cell receptor beta chains derived from one specimen sequenced in a study of blood T cell repertoires in COVID-19. Measured with immunoSEQ multiplex PCR; TCRdb has only the in-frame clones, and not every one. The sample lists under 200,000 clones, approximately 89% occurring once. The material sequenced was peripheral blood. The receptors come from a man between 70 and 80 years old with acute or convalescent COVID-19.

The chain recombines TRBV3-1 (or the pseudogene TRBV3-2) with TRBJ1-1; D not resolved. The V gene lost 1 base and the J gene lost 11 bases, with 14 bases spanning the gap. CDR3 size: 13 residues. CDR1 is LGHDT and CDR2 is YNNKEL in the germline V gene (reference sequence). CDR3 sequence reads: CASSQGPPGRAFF. The CDR3 DNA follows: TGTGCCAGCAGCCAAGGCCCCCCAGGCCGGGCTTTCTTT.

The chain links TRBV27 to TRBJ1-1, with 7 nucleotides matching TRBD1. The CDR3 has 14 residues. Trimming cost V 3 bases and J 4 bases; bases outside gene matches: 5. CDR1 is MNHEY and CDR2 is SMNVEV in the germline V gene (reference sequence). The CDR3 region is CASSFNRGATEAFF. CDR3 in DNA: TGTGCCAGCAGTTTTAACAGGGGAGCCACTGAAGCTTTCTTT.

The chain couples TRBV19 to TRBJ1-5, with D possibly TRBD1 on 6 matching bases. Trimming removed 9 bases from V and 7 bases from J, with 19 bases in between. This CDR3 spans 14 amino acids. Germline lookup yields CDR1 LNHDA and CDR2 SQIVND (reference sequence). The chain's CDR3 is CASMEAGDRQPQHF. As DNA, the CDR3 is TGTGCCAGCATGGAGGCAGGGGATCGGCAGCCCCAGCATTTT.

This chain uses TRBV5-1 with TRBJ2-1; D is perhaps TRBD1 (5 bases). Germline V CDR1 and CDR2: SGHRS, YFSETQ. V was cut by 4 bases and J by 0 bases, with 8 bases left in between. The CDR3 loop spans 14 amino acids. In DNA form, the CDR3 reads TGCGCCAGCAGCCGCGACAGCTCCTACAATGAGCAGTTCTTC. As protein: CASSRDSSYNEQFF.

The rearrangement uses TRBV7-2 and TRBJ1-1; D is perhaps TRBD1 (6 bases). The V gene's germline CDR1 is SGHTA and CDR2 FQGNSA. The CDR3 runs 15 residues. Trimming took off 5 bases at V and 11 bases at J, with 24 bases between the two ends. The CDR3 sequence is CASSAPGHRSSGAFF. In DNA, the CDR3 is TGTGCCAGCAGCGCTCCGGGACATCGGTCTTCGGGTGCTTTCTTT.

The chain has TRBV28 and TRBJ2-7; 7 positions agree with TRBD2. This CDR3 has 16 residues. Germline values: CDR1 MDHEN, CDR2 SYDVKM. With V trimmed by 7 bases and J by 2 bases, 14 bases remained unmatched. The CDR3 coding sequence is TGTGCCAGCATGCCCCCCGGCGGCGGGGGACCCTACGAGCAGTACTTC. Amino acids: CASMPPGGGGPYEQYF.

This sequence joins TRBV28 and TRBJ2-5; 7 bases line up with TRBD2. CDR1 is MDHEN, CDR2 SYDVKM, per germline. The CDR3 has 15 residues. V shed 2 bases and J 7 bases; nucleotides not matched to a gene: 10. CDR3 loop: CASSLAGGGLGTQYF. The CDR3 nucleotides are TGTGCCAGCAGTTTAGCTGGGGGGGGATTGGGGACCCAGTACTTC.

The chain joins TRBV11-1 to TRBJ2-7; D is unclear. This CDR3 spans 14 amino acids. Germline V gene data show CDR1 as SGHAT and CDR2 as FQDESV (reference sequence). Trimming shortened V by 1 base and J by 1 base, and 8 bases separated the two germline ends. This CDR3 reads CASSLGMSSYEQYF. In DNA, the CDR3 is TGTGCCAGCAGCTTAGGTATGTCTTCCTACGAGCAGTACTTC.

The chain couples TRBV6-6 to TRBJ2-3; unclear D gene. This CDR3 has 13 amino acids. Trimming took off 2 bases at V and 6 bases at J, with 9 bases between the two ends. Germline V gene data show CDR1 as MNHNY and CDR2 as SVGAGI (reference sequence). The CDR3 region is CASSYTRWDTQYF. The CDR3 region has the DNA TGTGCCAGCAGTTACACTCGGTGGGATACGCAGTATTTT.

J is TRBJ1-2 and V is TRBV11-2, with 10 bases aligning to TRBD1. V was clipped by 2 bases and J by 11 bases; unmatched bases: 8. The CDR3 loop spans 14 amino acids. From germline, CDR1 is SGHAT and CDR2 FQNNGV. The DNA of the CDR3 is TGTGCCAGCAGCTTAAATCGGGACAGGGGAGGATACACCTTC. It is translated as CASSLNRDRGGYTF.

The chain links TRBV10-2 to TRBJ2-7; a possible D gene is TRBD1 (8 bases). The CDR3 runs 15 residues. Between the trimmed V and J ends, which lost 10 bases and 6 bases, there was a span of 25 bases. CDR1 is WSHSY and CDR2 is SAAADI in the germline V gene. CDR3 sequence (DNA): TGCGCCATCCTCCCGATTGGACAGGGACTAAGCGAGCAGTACTTC. Its protein product is CAILPIGQGLSEQYF.

The chain carries TRBV15 and TRBJ2-7; D gene uncertain. The CDR3 covers 13 residues. The V end was cut by 0 bases, the J end by 7 bases, with 10 bases between. CDR1 is LNHNV and CDR2 is YYDKDF in the germline V gene (reference sequence). CDR3 sequence reads: CATSRENIPEQYF. The CDR3 DNA is TGTGCCACCAGCAGAGAGAACATCCCTGAGCAGTACTTC.

This clone has just one count. The gene calls are TRBV5-1 and TRBJ2-1, with 7 bases identical to TRBD2. Germline CDR1 is SGHRS and CDR2 is YFSETQ. The CDR3 has 17 amino acids. V lost 4 bases, J lost 0 bases, and 10 bases stayed unmatched. The CDR3 DNA reads as TGCGCCAGCAGCCCGGGGACTAAGCCCATCTCCTACAATGAGCAGTTCTTC. Translation: CASSPGTKPISYNEQFF.

The V and J genes are TRBV6-2 or TRBV6-3 and TRBJ2-1; TRBD2 matches at 7 bases. Germline CDR1 reads MNHEY; CDR2 reads SVGEGT. V shed 4 bases and J 8 bases; nucleotides not matched to a gene: 17. CDR3 length: 17 residues. The CDR3 nucleotides are TGTGCCAGCAGTTCCCCCCATAACCTAGCGGATCGCTATGAGCAGTTCTTC. As protein: CASSSPHNLADRYEQFF.